The 22 T cell receptor beta chains given below trace back to one sample, sequenced in a study of T cells in Graves' hyperthyroidism and ophthalmopathy. The CDR3 regions of TCR beta were amplified from RNA transcripts. First-round RT-PCR with HTBI primers amplified the TCR CDR3 region. One entry per CDR3 protein results from TCRdb running MiXCR on the multiplex PCR reads. The sample lists just under 750,000 distinct CDR3 sequences; roughly a third were seen once. The sequenced sample was blood. The receptors were sampled from a woman aged 35 to 49 with Graves' hyperthyroidism.

This clonotype appeared many times. DNA for the CDR3: TGTGCCAGCAGTGACAATCAGCCCCAGCATTTT. It encodes CASSDNQPQHF. The chain couples TRBV2 to TRBJ1-5; D is uncertain. V was cut by 3 bases and J by 3 bases, with 0 bases left in between. Germline V gives CDR1 SNHLY, CDR2 FYNNEI. The CDR3 extends over 11 amino acids.

About this clonotype: Its ends do not fully match the called genes, so a read error is possible. The CDR3 bases are TGTGCCGCCAGCGGGGACAACGGAAACACCATATATTTT. This gives the protein CAASGDNGNTIYF. The J gene is TRBJ1-3, the V gene TRBV24-1, with D possibly matching TRBD1 (6 bases). CDR1 and CDR2 (germline): KGHDR, SFDVKD. The CDR3 contains 13 residues.

The V and J genes are TRBV2 and TRBJ2-7; no clear D. The CDR3 is made up of 11 amino acids. Germline assignment: CDR1 SNHLY and CDR2 FYNNEI. V lost 3 bases and J lost 9, with 9 bases in between. CDR3 region: CASSDFRGQYF. The CDR3 DNA follows: TGTGCCAGCAGTGACTTCCGCGGGCAGTACTTC.

The chain combines TRBV7-9 with TRBJ1-4; 7 nucleotides line up with TRBD1. V lost 2 bases, J lost 5 bases, and 8 bases stayed unmatched. CDR3 length equals 16 residues. Germline V gives CDR1 SEHNR, CDR2 FQNEAQ (reference sequence). DNA for the CDR3: TGTGCCAGCAGCTTACCAGACAGGGTCGGAAATGAAAAACTGTTTTTT. Its protein is CASSLPDRVGNEKLFF.

This clonotype occurred many times. The chain has TRBV6-5 and TRBJ1-5; perhaps TRBD1 as D (5 bases). The CDR3 runs 15 residues. The ends were cut back, 5 bases at V and 11 bases at J, with 22 bases in the middle. Per the germline V gene, CDR1 is MNHEY and CDR2 is SVGAGI. CDR3 region: CASSARRGTDLSQHF. In nucleotides, the CDR3 is TGTGCCAGCAGTGCCAGACGGGGGACCGACTTATCCCAGCATTTT.

As concerns this clonotype: It may be a read error: a sequence one base away is much more abundant. The rearrangement uses TRBV5-5 and TRBJ2-7, with D possibly TRBD1 on 6 matching bases. CDR3 size: 12 residues. The germline V gene encodes CDR1 SGHKS and CDR2 YYEKEE (reference sequence). The CDR3 protein is CACSLQGIEQYF. As DNA, the CDR3 is TGTGCCTGCAGCCTACAGGGAATCGAGCAGTACTTC. The full variable domain, its missing parts supplied by reference TRBV5-5 and TRBJ2-7, is DAGVTQSPTHLIKTRGQQVTLRCSPISGHKSVSWYQQVLGQGPQFIFQYYEKEERGRGNFPDRFSARQFPNYSSELNVNALLLGDSALYLCACSLQGIEQYFGPGTRLTVT.

The rearrangement uses TRBV10-3 and TRBJ2-2; TRBD1 agrees at 9 bases. This CDR3 comprises 13 residues. Germline lookup yields CDR1 ENHRY and CDR2 SYGVKD. Trimming removed 7 bases from V and 8 bases from J; junction bases left unmatched: 5. In DNA form, the CDR3 reads TGTGCCATCAAGAGGGACAGGGATGGGGAGCTGTTTTTT. Translation: CAIKRDRDGELFF.

In regard to this clonotype: Germline and junction disagree at one end, which may indicate a read error. The V gene is TRBV5-4, the J gene TRBJ1-2; D is perhaps TRBD1 (6 bases). CDR3 length: 12 residues. Germline V CDR1 and CDR2: SGHNT, YYREEE (reference sequence). The CDR3 sequence: CASSPTGYGYAF. The CDR3 DNA reads TGTGCCAGCAGCCCGACAGGCTATGGCTACGCCTTC. The whole variable domain, filled in from reference TRBV5-4 and TRBJ1-2, reads ETGVTQSPTHLIKTRGQQVTLRCSSQSGHNTVSWYQQALGQGPQFIFQYYREEENGRGNFPPRFSGLQFPNYSSELNVNALELDDSALYLCASSPTGYGYAFGSGTRLTVV.

The chain employs TRBV7-2 and TRBJ1-3; 9 nucleotides line up with TRBD1. CDR1 and CDR2 from the germline V gene are SGHTA and FQGNSA. This CDR3 contains 16 residues. V trimming: 5 bases; J trimming: 6 bases; junction bases outside the gene matches: 11. CDR3 nucleotide sequence: TGTGCCAGCAGCCGACCTCCGGGACAGGGAGAAAACACCATATATTTT. This gives the protein CASSRPPGQGENTIYF. Full variable domain (rest looked up from reference TRBV7-2 and TRBJ1-3): GAGVSQSPSNKVTEKGKDVELRCDPISGHTALYWYRQSLGQGLEFLIYFQGNSAPDKSGLPSDRFSAERTGGSVSTLTIQRTQQEDSAVYLCASSRPPGQGENTIYFGEGSWLTVV.

This clonotype has only a few counts. The CDR3 protein is CASSYSTYSSRGSETQYF. DNA of the CDR3: TGTGCCAGCAGTTACTCGACATACTCATCTAGAGGGTCTGAGACCCAGTACTTC. The chain couples TRBV12-3 or TRBV12-4 to TRBJ2-5, with TRBD2 as a possible D gene (5 bases). Trimming shortened V by 4 bases and J by 5 bases, and 26 bases separated the two germline ends. The CDR3 runs 18 residues.

V usage is TRBV2 and J usage is TRBJ2-7; tentative D call: TRBD1 (8 bases). CDR1 is SNHLY and CDR2 is FYNNEI in the germline V gene. The CDR3 contains 15 residues. Trimming stripped 2 bases from V and 3 bases from J, with 14 bases between. The CDR3 region is CASSERQGRGYEQYF. The DNA for the CDR3 is TGTGCCAGCAGTGAAAGACAGGGGAGGGGCTACGAGCAGTACTTC.

This rearrangement joins TRBV5-1 to TRBJ1-1, with 9 bases that match TRBD1. The V and J ends lost 4 bases and 0 bases, in that order; junction bases with no gene match: 13. CDR1 is SGHRS and CDR2 is YFSETQ in the germline V gene. The CDR3 spans 18 residues. The CDR3 is CASSPKGQGTAMNTEAFF. The CDR3 DNA is TGCGCCAGCAGCCCTAAAGGACAGGGGACGGCAATGAACACTGAAGCTTTCTTT.

The chain links TRBV29-1 to TRBJ1-1; D may be TRBD1 (5 bases). This CDR3 comprises 14 residues. Germline V gene lookup returns CDR1 SQVTM and CDR2 ANQGSEA. Trimming stripped 8 bases from V and 3 bases from J, with 19 bases between. DNA for the CDR3: TGCAGCCCCGTCGGGGCCCTAGGGTACACTGAAGCTTTCTTT. Protein: CSPVGALGYTEAFF.

There are many counts of this clonotype. This rearrangement joins TRBV7-2 to TRBJ1-3; D possibly corresponds to TRBD1 (5 bases). V was cut by 2 bases and J by 2 bases, with 13 bases left in between. Germline V lookup: CDR1 SGHTA, CDR2 FQGNSA. The CDR3 consists of 16 residues. CDR3 DNA sequence: TGTGCCAGCAGCTTAAGACAGTTGTTCGCTGGAAACACCATATATTTT. Translating it yields CASSLRQLFAGNTIYF.

The rearrangement joins TRBV2 to TRBJ1-2; 9 bases fit TRBD1. CDR3 size: 15 residues. Losses at the gene ends were 5 bases for V and 8 bases for J; bases not matched to a gene: 12. The germline V gene encodes CDR1 SNHLY and CDR2 FYNNEI. In nucleotides, the CDR3 is TGTGCCAGCAGTTTCCCCGGACAGGGGACGGGGGGCTACACCTTC. Residues: CASSFPGQGTGGYTF.

A remark on this clonotype: At one of its ends the junction is not consistent with the germline gene, which may arise from a read error. The gene calls are TRBV4-1 and TRBJ2-6; D gene ambiguous. Germline CDR1 and CDR2: MGHRA and YSYEKL. The CDR3 spans 14 residues. The CDR3 spells CANSQRAQAVVLTF. CDR3 in DNA: TGCGCCAACAGCCAACGGGCCCAAGCTGTCGTCCTGACTTTC.

The CDR3 DNA reads as TGCAGTGTCGGGACAGGGGTCCAAGAGACCCAGTACTTC. Encoded protein: CSVGTGVQETQYF. This rearrangement joins TRBV20-1 to TRBJ2-5, with 10 bases that match TRBD1. The ends lost 7 bases at V and 1 base at J; junction bases unmatched: 3. Germline CDR1 reads DFQATT; CDR2 reads SNEGSKA (reference sequence). CDR3 length equals 13 residues.

This clonotype turned up a few times. This chain joins TRBV7-9 and TRBJ2-1, with 9 bases aligning to TRBD2. J lost 6 bases, V lost 4 bases, and 4 bases had no gene match. Germline V CDR1 and CDR2: SEHNR, FQNEAQ (reference sequence). CDR3 length equals 14 residues. The CDR3 nucleotides are TGTGCCAGCAGCTCCCCGACTAGCGGCAATGAGCAGTTCTTC. It codes for CASSSPTSGNEQFF.

A few counts support this clonotype. V usage is TRBV29-1 and J usage is TRBJ2-7; TRBD1 matches 8 bases. The germline V gene encodes CDR1 SQVTM and CDR2 ANQGSEA. V lost 2 bases, J lost 5 bases, and 2 bases stayed unmatched. CDR3 size: 12 residues. The CDR3 bases are TGCAGCGTTGAACAGGGGGCCGACGAGCAGTACTTC. Its protein is CSVEQGADEQYF.

As regards this clonotype: Since no conserved phenylalanine or tryptophan closes the CDR3, a read error is the likely cause. The chain uses TRBV5-1 and TRBJ1-6; 7 nucleotides align to TRBD1. The CDR3 totals 14 residues. The V segment lost 3 bases and the J segment 10 bases; nucleotides outside the gene matches: 7. Germline V CDR1 and CDR2: SGHRS, YFSETQ. This CDR3 is CASSSDREWSPLHL. The CDR3, as DNA: TGCGCCAGCAGCTCCGACAGGGAGTGGTCACCCCTCCACCTT.

The chain joins TRBV7-3 to TRBJ1-1, with a weak D call TRBD1 (5 bases). The CDR3 contains 12 residues. Between the trimmed V and J ends, which lost 5 bases and 11 bases, there was a span of 15 bases. The germline V gene encodes CDR1 SGHTA and CDR2 FQGTGA. Here the CDR3 reads CASSPSGGEAFF. CDR3 sequence (DNA): TGTGCCAGCAGCCCGAGCGGGGGAGAGGCTTTCTTT.

The rearrangement uses TRBV12-3 or TRBV12-4 and TRBJ1-1; D gene ambiguous. Trimming pared 3 bases from V and 0 bases from J, leaving 11 bases between. The CDR3 is 15 residues long. The CDR3 reads CASSLVAEVNTEAFF. Written as DNA, the CDR3 is TGTGCCAGCAGTTTGGTTGCCGAAGTGAACACTGAAGCTTTCTTT.